The 21 T cell receptor beta chains listed next were all sequenced from one sample in a study of T cell responses to AZD1222 COVID-19 vaccine. Profiling relied on immunoSEQ multiplex PCR, and the TCRdb table lists in-frame clones only, not all of them. The sample has tens of thousands of clones; 90% are singletons. The source material was peripheral blood, sampled 28 days after the second AZD1222 dose. The receptor set was obtained from an adult who received the AZD1222 COVID-19 vaccine.

This chain links TRBV25-1 with TRBJ2-7; no definite D call. V was cut by 7 bases and J by 2 bases, with 12 bases left in between. The CDR3 sequence is 13 residues long. CDR1 is MGHDK and CDR2 is SYGVNS in the germline V gene. In DNA, the CDR3 is TGTGCCAGCAACCGGCGAGCCGCCTACGAGCAGTACTTC. Residues: CASNRRAAYEQYF.

The V call is TRBV30, the J call TRBJ1-1; D might be TRBD1 (6 bases). The CDR3 is made up of 12 amino acids. Between the trimmed V and J ends, which lost 5 bases and 8 bases, there was a span of 15 bases. From germline, CDR1 is GTSNPN and CDR2 SVGIG (reference sequence). CDR3 sequence reads: CAWDLGGGEAFF. CDR3 in DNA: TGTGCCTGGGACCTGGGGGGGGGCGAAGCTTTCTTT.

The chain couples TRBV3-1 (or the pseudogene TRBV3-2) to TRBJ1-1, with 8 bases identical to TRBD1. Germline values: CDR1 LGHDT, CDR2 YNNKEL (reference sequence). Trimming took 5 bases from V and 6 from J; bases not matched to a gene: 8. This CDR3 spans 14 amino acids. Written as DNA, the CDR3 is TGTGCCAGCAGCGAACAGGGGGTGATTGCTGAAGCTTTCTTT. Translating gives CASSEQGVIAEAFF.

The CDR3: CASSSQRGTDEQFF. In DNA form, the CDR3 reads TGTGCCAGCAGCTCCCAGCGGGGAACCGATGAGCAGTTCTTC. The chain recombines TRBV7-3 with TRBJ2-1; 7 nucleotides line up with TRBD2. The germline V gene has CDR1 SGHTA and CDR2 FQGTGA. V was clipped by 4 bases and J by 8 bases; unmatched bases: 8. The CDR3 sequence is 14 residues long. The variable domain in full, completed from reference TRBV7-3 and TRBJ2-1, reads GAGVSQTPSNKVTEKGKYVELRCDPISGHTALYWYRQSLGQGPEFLIYFQGTGAADDSGLPNDRFFAVRPEGSVSTLKIQRTERGDSAVYLCASSSQRGTDEQFFGPGTRLTVL.

This chain uses TRBV13 with TRBJ2-7, with 7 bases aligning to TRBD1. Trimming cost V 3 bases and J 3 bases; bases outside gene matches: 2. The germline gives CDR1 PRHDT, CDR2 FYEKMQ (reference sequence). The CDR3 length is 13 residues. CDR3 sequence reads: CASSFRQGYEQYF. DNA for the CDR3: TGTGCCAGCAGCTTCCGACAGGGCTACGAGCAGTACTTC.

This clone was seen once. V gene TRBV7-2 combines with J gene TRBJ1-1, with D hard to call. The CDR3 length is 14 residues. The germline V gene encodes CDR1 SGHTA and CDR2 FQGNSA. The V gene lost 5 bases and the J gene lost 0 bases, with 10 bases spanning the gap. The chain's CDR3 is CASSPIGVNTEAFF. The CDR3 nucleotides read TGTGCCAGCAGCCCCATTGGGGTGAACACTGAAGCTTTCTTT. Based on the CDR3 plus reference TRBV7-2 and TRBJ1-1, the full variable domain is GAGVSQSPSNKVTEKGKDVELRCDPISGHTALYWYRQSLGQGLEFLIYFQGNSAPDKSGLPSDRFSAERTGGSVSTLTIQRTQQEDSAVYLCASSPIGVNTEAFFGQGTRLTVV.

The rearrangement joins TRBV28 to TRBJ1-4; possibly TRBD1 for D (6 bases). Germline assignment: CDR1 MDHEN and CDR2 SYDVKM. V was pared by 6 bases and J by 4 bases, with 12 bases between. The CDR3 spans 14 residues. This chain's CDR3 is CASRKQGNNEKLFF. The DNA for the CDR3 is TGTGCCAGCAGGAAGCAGGGGAATAATGAAAAACTGTTTTTT.

The chain employs TRBV2 and TRBJ2-1; no definite D call. The CDR3 has 13 residues. The ends were cut back, 7 bases at V and 2 bases at J, with 9 bases in the middle. Germline V gene data show CDR1 as SNHLY and CDR2 as FYNNEI. The CDR3 region is CASTGGTYNEQFF. In DNA form, the CDR3 reads TGTGCCAGCACTGGCGGAACCTACAATGAGCAGTTCTTC.

This chain links TRBV19 with TRBJ2-2, with a tentative D call TRBD2 (6 bases). The CDR3 is made up of 15 amino acids. Germline assignment: CDR1 LNHDA and CDR2 SQIVND (reference sequence). V was trimmed by 1 base and J by 6 bases, leaving 12 bases between them. The CDR3 DNA sequence: TGTGCCAGTAGTATAGCCGGGAGTGTCGCCGGGGAGCTGTTTTTT. Translating it yields CASSIAGSVAGELFF.

Note on this clone: At one boundary the junction diverges from the germline segment, which might be a read error. The gene calls are TRBV9 and TRBJ1-2; 9 nucleotides line up with TRBD1. CDR3 length equals 13 residues. CDR1 and CDR2 from the germline V gene are SGDLS and YYNGEE. The CDR3 loop reads CASSGAWTGEPNF. The CDR3 DNA reads TGTGCCAGCAGCGGAGCGTGGACAGGGGAACCCAACTTC.

The chain uses TRBV28 and TRBJ2-3; 7 nucleotides agree with TRBD2. The CDR3 is 14 residues long. V lost 4 bases to trimming and J lost 4 bases; unmatched junction nucleotides: 5. The germline gives CDR1 MDHEN, CDR2 SYDVKM. CDR3 nucleotide sequence: TGTGCCAGCAGTTCTAGCGGATCCGCAGATACGCAGTATTTT. It is translated as CASSSSGSADTQYF.

V gene TRBV16 combines with J gene TRBJ1-1; D unclear. Germline CDR1 reads KGHSY; CDR2 reads FQNENV. The CDR3 is 12 residues long. V lost 1 base, J lost 7 bases, and 7 bases lay in between. This CDR3 is CASSQWSFEAFF. CDR3 sequence (DNA): TGTGCCAGCAGCCAATGGTCCTTTGAAGCTTTCTTT.

The sample holds one count of this clone. The DNA for the CDR3 is TGTGCCAGCAGAAGAGACAGGGCCCCAACCTACGAGCAGTACTTC. Translated: CASRRDRAPTYEQYF. V gene TRBV2 combines with J gene TRBJ2-7; the match to TRBD1 covers 7 bases. V lost 6 bases, J lost 2 bases, and 10 bases stayed unmatched. The CDR3 sequence is 15 residues long. Germline V gene lookup returns CDR1 SNHLY and CDR2 FYNNEI.

V and J are TRBV2 and TRBJ1-1; D remains ambiguous. Germline V lookup: CDR1 SNHLY, CDR2 FYNNEI. This CDR3 has 13 amino acids. Deletions cut 6 bases from V and 0 bases from J, with 8 bases between. The CDR3 sequence is CASRAEMNTEAFF. The CDR3 DNA reads TGTGCCAGCAGAGCTGAAATGAACACTGAAGCTTTCTTT.

This clone was picked up one time. The genes are TRBV6-5 and TRBJ2-7; D is undetermined. Trimming took 2 bases from V and 1 from J, leaving 6 bases between them. Germline CDR1 reads MNHEY; CDR2 reads SVGAGI. The CDR3 extends over 13 amino acids. CDR3 amino acids: CASSYDLSYEQYF. Here the CDR3 DNA reads TGTGCCAGCAGTTACGATCTTTCCTACGAGCAGTACTTC.

This clone showed up just once. The chain couples TRBV14 to TRBJ2-3, with TRBD2 identical over 9 bases. The germline V gene encodes CDR1 SGHDN and CDR2 FVKESK. V dropped 1 base and J dropped 2; count of bases not matched to a gene: 1. The CDR3 covers 15 residues. CDR3 protein: CASSQASGVTDTQYF. The CDR3 DNA reads as TGTGCCAGCAGCCAAGCTAGCGGGGTCACAGATACGCAGTATTTT.

The genes are TRBV18 and TRBJ1-1; maybe TRBD1 (5 bases). Trimming stripped 7 bases from V and 1 base from J, with 16 bases between. There are 15 residues in the CDR3. Germline V lookup: CDR1 KGHSH, CDR2 LQKENI. CDR3 loop: CASLLKGPQNTEAFF. Here the CDR3 DNA reads TGTGCCAGCTTGCTAAAGGGACCCCAGAACACTGAAGCTTTCTTT.

A few counts support this clone. This rearrangement joins TRBV29-1 to TRBJ2-7; TRBD1 aligns across 9 bases. CDR3 length equals 14 residues. Per germline, CDR1 SQVTM and CDR2 ANQGSEA. The V gene end was trimmed by 2 bases and the J gene end by 5 bases; junction bases not matched to a gene: 7. This chain's CDR3 is CSVERGTGNNEQYF. In nucleotides, the CDR3 is TGCAGCGTTGAACGCGGGACAGGGAACAACGAGCAGTACTTC.

This chain connects TRBV29-1 to TRBJ2-7; TRBD1 is a possible D gene (6 bases). The CDR3 spans 12 residues. The germline V and J ends were trimmed by 2 bases and 6 bases, with 11 bases remaining between them. Germline-derived CDR1 and CDR2 are SQVTM and ANQGSEA. CDR3 in amino acids: CSVEQTGSEQYF. The CDR3 DNA reads as TGCAGCGTTGAACAAACAGGGTCCGAGCAGTACTTC.

This clone was picked up one time. The CDR3 DNA reads TGTGCCAGCAGTTACGGGGCTAGCGGGGGGTTAAGAAATGAGCAGTTCTTC. Its translation: CASSYGASGGLRNEQFF. This chain connects TRBV6-2 or TRBV6-3 to TRBJ2-1; TRBD2 aligns across 11 bases. V lost 2 bases and J lost 7; bases outside the gene matches: 10. In germline, CDR1 is MNHEY, CDR2 SVGEGT. The CDR3 runs to 17 residues.

This chain joins TRBV6-5 and TRBJ1-4, with 11 bases identical to TRBD1. In germline, CDR1 is MNHEY, CDR2 SVGAGI. The CDR3 has 15 residues. Unmatched junction bases numbered 3, after V lost 4 bases and J lost 5 bases. This CDR3 is CASSWGDRGNEKLFF. As DNA, the CDR3 is TGTGCCAGCAGTTGGGGGGACAGGGGGAATGAAAAACTGTTTTTT.